Below, one T cell receptor beta chain is given with its context. The antigen this receptor binds is unknown. No base quality values were provided; no much bigger clone lies one nucleotide off. The data derive from a study of control samples from healthy donors and cancer patients (dated by TCRdb to 2018 to 2020). Germline trimming: 8 bases from V, 2 bases from J; junction bases outside gene matches: 27. Including the terminal cysteine and phenylalanine, the CDR3 comprises 20 residues. CDR3 DNA only is kept here, 60 bases in frame from base 1. In the germline V gene (reference sequence), CDR1 corresponds to GTSNPN and CDR2 to SVGIG. Library generation was performed with the immunoSEQ multiplex PCR assay. The table comes from immuneACCESS by way of TCRdb, which keeps in-frame sequences with V and J called. Part of the clones is missing from these tables; in studies checked, under half for an unresolved V gene and the rest for unknown reasons. A total of 100,000 to 150,000 clones appear in this sample, 80% to 95% of them only once. Jointly, the top ten make up 6% to 8.5% of the sample.

The chain joins TRBV30 to TRBJ2-5; 9 bases in between match TRBD1. The receptor was derived from a woman between 18 and 29 years old in good health. The specimen sequenced was blood. The DNA reads TGTGCCCTACGGACAGGGGTAATAGGGGGGTCACAGTATGGGCAAGAGACCCAGTACTTC. It codes for CALRTGVIGGSQYGQETQYF.